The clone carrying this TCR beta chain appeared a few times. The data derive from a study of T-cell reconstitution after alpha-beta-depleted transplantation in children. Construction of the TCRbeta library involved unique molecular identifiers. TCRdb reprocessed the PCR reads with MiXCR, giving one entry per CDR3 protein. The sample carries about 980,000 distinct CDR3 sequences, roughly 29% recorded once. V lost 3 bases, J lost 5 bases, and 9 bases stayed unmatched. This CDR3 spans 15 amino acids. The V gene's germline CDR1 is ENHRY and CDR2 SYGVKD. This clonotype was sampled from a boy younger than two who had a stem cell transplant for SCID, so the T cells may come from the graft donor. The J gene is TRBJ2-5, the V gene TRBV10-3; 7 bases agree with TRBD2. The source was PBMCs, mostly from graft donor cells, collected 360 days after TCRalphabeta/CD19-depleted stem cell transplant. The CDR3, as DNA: TGTGCCATCAGTGAAAGGACGCGGGGAGGGGAGACCCAGTACTTC. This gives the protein CAISERTRGGETQYF.